Each of the 26 T cell receptor beta chains below was sequenced from the same sample in a study of T cell clonality in common variable immunodeficiency. Findings and caveats of the study: In common variable immunodeficiency, TCR beta chains reportedly carried fewer deletions and N-nucleotide insertions.

The data were produced by immunoSEQ multiplex PCR, yet TCRdb's version contains in-frame clones alone and is incomplete. Sampling found about 26,000 clones, none seen once. Their specific antigens are unknown. The sample consisted of peripheral blood mononuclear cells. These TCRs come from a human donor with common variable immunodeficiency.

In the case of this clone: The read halts 3 residues ahead of the CDR3 end, with the missing end drawn from the germline J gene. The chain has TRBV18 and TRBJ2-5; a weak D match, TRBD1 (6 bases). Germline V gives CDR1 KGHSH, CDR2 LQKENI. This CDR3 spans 14 amino acids. V shed 3 bases and J shed 5 bases, with 13 bases lying between them. The part of the CDR3 DNA that was read is TGTGCCAGCTCACCCCTCAGGGGCCGGGAGACC. It codes for CASSPLRGRET. The entire CDR3 reads CASSPLRGRETQYF.

This clone came up a few times. The observed sequence ends 3 residues before the CDR3 terminus, with the missing tail filled in from the germline J gene. The chain recombines TRBV6-2 or TRBV6-3 with TRBJ2-7, with TRBD2 matching over 14 bases. Trimming took 6 bases from V and 3 from J; bases not matched to a gene: 7. This CDR3 is built from 16 residues. Per germline, CDR1 MNHEY and CDR2 SVGEGT. The covered CDR3 bases are TGTGCCAGCAGCTCACCGGGACTAGCGGGAGTCTACGAG. This translates into CASSSPGLAGVYE. In full, the CDR3 reads CASSSPGLAGVYEQYF.

Points on this clone: Read coverage stops 3 residues before the CDR3 terminus; the germline J gene supplies the remainder. The chain recombines TRBV7-9 with TRBJ2-3; TRBD1 agrees at 7 bases. CDR3 length: 14 amino acids. CDR1 and CDR2 (germline): SEHNR, FQNEAQ (reference sequence). V gave up 4 bases and J gave up 2 bases; unmatched junction bases: 3. The CDR3 spells CASSSGQYTDTQYF. Partial CDR3 DNA: TGTGCCAGCAGCTCGGGACAGTACACAGATACG. The whole variable domain, remainder taken from reference TRBV7-9 and TRBJ2-3, is DTGVSQNPRHKITKRGQNVTFRCDPISEHNRLYWYRQTLGQGPEFLTYFQNEAQLEKSRLLSDRFSAERPKGSFSTLEIQRTEQGDSAMYLCASSSGQYTDTQYFGPGTRLTVL.

Worth noting for this clone: The sequenced fragment ends 3 residues before the CDR3 boundary, so the rest is inferred from the germline J gene. The chain carries TRBV6-4 and TRBJ2-3, with D possibly matching TRBD2 (6 bases). V lost 5 bases, J lost 0 bases, and 6 bases lay in between. The germline CDR1 and CDR2 sequences are MRHNA and SNTAGT. This CDR3 contains 13 residues. CDR3 residues: CASSSGSTDTQYF. CDR3 bases read: TGTGCCAGCAGTAGCGGGAGCACAGATACG.

This clone was detected ten times or more. The read stops 3 residues short of the end of the CDR3; the missing end is completed from the germline J gene. This sequence joins TRBV18 and TRBJ1-5; D not certain. Looked up from germline, CDR1 is KGHSH and CDR2 is LQKENI. The V end was cut by 3 bases, the J end by 1 base, with 10 bases between. The CDR3 extends over 15 amino acids. The sequenced part of the CDR3 DNA is TGTGCCAGCTCACCCGAGGTGAAGAGCAATCAGCCC. Protein: CASSPEVKSNQP. The entire CDR3 is CASSPEVKSNQPQHF.

This clone was detected ten times or more. The read comes to an end 3 residues before the CDR3 does, leaving the germline J gene to fill in the end. The rearrangement uses TRBV5-1 and TRBJ2-3; TRBD1 matches at 9 bases. The germline CDR1 and CDR2 sequences are SGHRS and YFSETQ. After removal of 0 bases from V and 2 bases from J, the junction contained 7 bases not matched to a gene. CDR3 length equals 17 residues. Incomplete CDR3 DNA: TGCGCCAGCAGCTTGGGCCCCGGGACAGGGTTCACAGATACG. Amino acids: CASSLGPGTGFTDT. The full CDR3 sequence reads CASSLGPGTGFTDTQYF.

This clone was found a few times. The sequenced fragment ends 3 residues before the CDR3 boundary, so the rest is inferred from the germline J gene. The V and J genes are TRBV18 and TRBJ1-3, with a possible D match to TRBD1 (5 bases). This CDR3 spans 15 amino acids. The V end was cut by 5 bases, the J end by 3 bases, with 14 bases between. Germline CDR1 and CDR2: KGHSH and LQKENI. CDR3 DNA, as far as it was read: TGTGCCAGCTCAACCTCCCCCAGGGATGGAAACACC. Residues: CASSTSPRDGNT. The CDR3 as a whole reads CASSTSPRDGNTIYF.

Details on this clone: The sequence runs out 3 residues before the end of the CDR3; the remainder is reconstructed from the germline J gene. This chain connects TRBV18 to TRBJ2-1, with 9 bases fitting TRBD2. The CDR3 loop spans 16 amino acids. Germline lookup yields CDR1 KGHSH and CDR2 LQKENI. V shed 6 bases and J 4 bases; nucleotides not matched to a gene: 10. Incomplete CDR3 DNA: TGTGCCAGCTCCCCTATCCTAGCGGGACTATACAATGAG. This encodes CASSPILAGLYNE. The whole CDR3 region reads CASSPILAGLYNEQFF.

This clone was counted only a few times. The CDR3 end is not reached by the read, which stops 3 residues before it; the germline J gene fills it in. V is TRBV7-3 and J is TRBJ2-1; D ambiguous. Trimming pared 2 bases from V and 5 bases from J, leaving 7 bases between. Germline V lookup: CDR1 SGHTA, CDR2 FQGTGA. The CDR3 has 13 residues. CDR3 residues: CASSLSKNNEQFF. CDR3 DNA, as far as it was read: TGTGCCAGCAGCTTATCTAAGAACAATGAG.

This CDR3 is CASSDYTDTQYF. CDR3 bases read: TGTGCCAGCAGTGATTACACAGATACG. V is TRBV2 and J is TRBJ2-3; D unresolved. The CDR3 goes on 3 residues after the read ends, and that part is filled in from the germline J gene. Deletions cut 3 bases from V and 2 bases from J, with 3 bases between. CDR1 is SNHLY and CDR2 is FYNNEI in the germline V gene. CDR3 length: 12 residues.

This clone was detected only a few times. The read ends 3 residues shy of where the CDR3 ends; the end is completed using the germline J gene. The rearrangement joins TRBV2 to TRBJ2-7; TRBD2 agrees at 10 bases. The length of the CDR3 is 14 residues. From germline, CDR1 is SNHLY and CDR2 FYNNEI. Losses at the gene ends were 6 bases for V and 3 bases for J; bases not matched to a gene: 5. The CDR3 region is CASRISGRGYEQYF. The part of the CDR3 DNA that was read is TGTGCCAGCAGGATAAGCGGGAGGGGCTACGAG.

This clone has a count of ten or more. The covered CDR3 bases are TGTGCCACCCGGGGGGGCCCTGCGAATTACGAG. It translates to CATRGGPANYE. The whole CDR3 region reads CATRGGPANYEQYF. J is TRBJ2-7 and V is TRBV19, with 8 nucleotides matching TRBD2. The read ends 3 residues shy of where the CDR3 ends; the end is completed using the germline J gene. The CDR3 runs to 14 residues. Germline CDR1 is LNHDA and CDR2 is SQIVND (reference sequence). Unmatched junction bases numbered 12, after V lost 10 bases and J lost 4 bases.

This clone was seen repeatedly, ten times or more. Coverage ceases 3 residues before the CDR3 finishes, and the germline J gene fills in the end. The V call is TRBV5-1, the J call TRBJ1-3; weak D call: TRBD1 (5 bases). Looked up from germline, CDR1 is SGHRS and CDR2 is YFSETQ. The CDR3 consists of 16 residues. V gave up 0 bases and J gave up 0 bases, with 10 bases separating them. The CDR3 bases that were read are TGCGCCAGCAGCTTGGATCTGGGGGGCTCTGGAAACACC. This translates into CASSLDLGGSGNT. The full CDR3 sequence reads CASSLDLGGSGNTIYF.

This clone showed up many times. The read comes to an end 3 residues before the CDR3 does, leaving the germline J gene to fill in the end. This sequence joins TRBV7-2 and TRBJ1-6; D is possibly TRBD1 (6 bases). CDR1 is SGHTA and CDR2 is FQGNSA in the germline V gene. V dropped 2 bases and J dropped 2 bases, with 7 bases sitting between them. The CDR3 runs 15 residues. The CDR3 sequence is CASSLTGPYNSPLHF. The CDR3 bases that were read are TGTGCCAGCAGCTTAACAGGGCCCTATAATTCACCC.

Note on this clone: The sequenced fragment ends 3 residues before the CDR3 boundary, so the rest is inferred from the germline J gene. The chain couples TRBV18 to TRBJ2-2; TRBD2 matches 11 bases. Germline assignment: CDR1 KGHSH and CDR2 LQKENI. V dropped 1 base and J dropped 3; count of bases not matched to a gene: 10. The CDR3 runs to 19 residues. The CDR3 protein is CASSPLGPSGRSDTGELFF. The CDR3 DNA, read in part, is TGTGCCAGCTCACCACTGGGTCCTAGCGGGAGGTCGGACACCGGGGAG.

This clone was seen more than once but under ten times. The sequenced fragment ends 3 residues before the CDR3 boundary, so the rest is inferred from the germline J gene. The genes are TRBV13 and TRBJ1-2; no firm D call. CDR3 length: 14 amino acids. V shed 8 bases and J shed 1 base, with 14 bases lying between them. Germline CDR1 and CDR2: PRHDT and FYEKMQ (reference sequence). CDR3 region: CASLRAGNNYGYTF. The part of the CDR3 DNA that was read is TGTGCCAGCTTAAGGGCAGGCAATAACTATGGC. Combining the CDR3 with reference TRBV13 and TRBJ1-2 gives the whole variable domain AAGVIQSPRHLIKEKRETATLKCYPIPRHDTVYWYQQGPGQDPQFLISFYEKMQSDKGSIPDRFSAQQFSDYHSELNMSSLELGDSALYFCASLRAGNNYGYTFGSGTRLTVV.

About this clone: The sequenced fragment ends 3 residues before the CDR3 boundary, so the rest is inferred from the germline J gene. The rearrangement joins TRBV5-1 to TRBJ2-7; 9 bases are shared with TRBD1. V dropped 4 bases and J dropped 2; count of bases not matched to a gene: 7. The CDR3 has 15 residues. In germline, CDR1 is SGHRS, CDR2 YFSETQ. The CDR3 spells CASSKGTGRPYEQYF. Partial CDR3 DNA: TGCGCCAGCAGCAAAGGGACAGGGCGGCCCTACGAG. Together with reference TRBV5-1 and TRBJ2-7, the CDR3 gives the full variable domain: KAGVTQTPRYLIKTRGQQVTLSCSPISGHRSVSWYQQTPGQGLQFLFEYFSETQRNKGNFPGRFSGRQFSNSRSEMNVSTLELGDSALYLCASSKGTGRPYEQYFGPGTRLTVT.

Turning to this clone: The DNA ends 3 residues before the CDR3 does, and the rest of the CDR3 is filled in from the germline J gene. The chain joins TRBV6-1 to TRBJ1-4; tentative D call: TRBD1 (5 bases). This CDR3 has 16 residues. CDR1 and CDR2 from the germline V gene are MNHNS and SASEGT. V shed 0 bases and J shed 7 bases, with 15 bases lying between them. CDR3 sequence: CASSEARGTGGEKLFF. The DNA read from the CDR3 is TGTGCCAGCAGTGAAGCGCGGGGGACGGGAGGTGAAAAA.

Concerning this clone itself: The sequenced fragment ends 3 residues before the CDR3 boundary, so the rest is inferred from the germline J gene. The V call is TRBV11-2, the J call TRBJ2-1; D is unclear. Trimming shortened V by 5 bases and J by 4 bases, and 15 bases separated the two germline ends. Per germline, CDR1 SGHAT and CDR2 FQNNGV. The CDR3 sequence is 15 residues long. The CDR3 loop reads CASSQSSDWYNEQFF. The CDR3 bases that were read are TGTGCCAGCAGCCAGAGTTCCGACTGGTACAATGAG.

This clone was observed many times. The read gets to within 3 residues of the CDR3 end, and the germline J gene fills in the rest. V and J are TRBV19 and TRBJ1-4, with D possibly TRBD1 on 6 matching bases. Germline lookup yields CDR1 LNHDA and CDR2 SQIVND (reference sequence). The CDR3 totals 13 residues. The germline V and J ends were trimmed by 8 bases and 7 bases, with 14 bases remaining between them. The CDR3 sequence: CASSRGRVEKLFF. CDR3 DNA, as far as it was read: TGTGCCAGTTCCAGGGGTAGGGTTGAAAAA. Supplemented by reference TRBV19 and TRBJ1-4, the full variable domain reads DGGITQSPKYLFRKEGQNVTLSCEQNLNHDAMYWYRQDPGQGLRLIYYSQIVNDFQKGDIAEGYSVSREKKESFPLTVTSAQKNPTAFYLCASSRGRVEKLFFGSGTQLSVL.

In this sample, this clone turned up a few times. The CDR3 is cut off 3 residues early in the read; its end comes from the germline J gene. The V call is TRBV19, the J call TRBJ1-1, with TRBD1 matching 12 bases. CDR3 length: 17 residues. The ends lost 6 bases at V and 6 bases at J; junction bases unmatched: 14. Per germline, CDR1 LNHDA and CDR2 SQIVND (reference sequence). CDR3 bases read: TGTGCCAGTAGAGGTTCCGGGACAGGGGGCGGTTCAGCTGAA. Its protein product is CASRGSGTGGGSAE. The whole CDR3 sequence reads CASRGSGTGGGSAEAFF.

This clone occurred a few times. The CDR3 is cut off 3 residues early in the read; its end comes from the germline J gene. The V gene is TRBV18, the J gene TRBJ2-3; a weak D match, TRBD1 (5 bases). V lost 0 bases to trimming and J lost 3 bases, with 16 bases between them. Germline assignment: CDR1 KGHSH and CDR2 LQKENI. The CDR3 has 17 amino acids. CDR3 amino acids: CASSPPWGRVETDTQYF. The DNA read from the CDR3 is TGTGCCAGCTCACCACCCTGGGGCAGGGTGGAAACAGATACG.

CDR3 bases read: TGCAGTGCTAGCGAACAGGGGAACTATGGC. This sequence encodes CSASEQGNYG. The whole CDR3 reads CSASEQGNYGYTF. The chain uses TRBV20-1 and TRBJ1-2, with 7 bases fitting TRBD1. The read is 3 residues too short to cover the CDR3 end, so that end is filled in from the germline J gene. J gave up 2 bases and V 3 bases, and 3 bases lay outside the gene matches. CDR3 length equals 13 residues. Germline V gene sequence: CDR1 DFQATT, CDR2 SNEGSKA (reference sequence).

This clone was seen many times. The CDR3 goes on 3 residues after the read ends, and that part is filled in from the germline J gene. The chain uses TRBV5-1 and TRBJ1-4; D might be TRBD1 (5 bases). The CDR3 is made up of 15 amino acids. Germline V gene data show CDR1 as SGHRS and CDR2 as YFSETQ. V was cut by 2 bases and J by 8 bases, with 16 bases left in between. The covered CDR3 bases are TGCGCCAGCAGCTTAAGGGGACTGATTACGGAAAAA. Translation gives CASSLRGLITEK. The full-length CDR3 reads as CASSLRGLITEKLFF.

Turning to this clone: The read terminates 3 residues before the CDR3 end, so the remaining end is supplied by the germline J gene. J is TRBJ2-1 and V is TRBV7-9; the match to TRBD1 covers 10 bases. Losses at the gene ends were 1 base for V and 3 bases for J; bases not matched to a gene: 0. Germline-derived CDR1 and CDR2 are SEHNR and FQNEAQ (reference sequence). The CDR3 loop spans 15 amino acids. CDR3 amino acids: CASSLGDRGYNEQFF. The sequenced part of the CDR3 DNA is TGTGCCAGCAGCTTAGGGGACAGGGGCTACAATGAG.

This clone appeared a few times. The sequenced fragment ends 3 residues before the CDR3 boundary, so the rest is inferred from the germline J gene. The chain uses TRBV7-3 and TRBJ2-4, with D hard to call. Trimming took 3 bases from V and 9 from J, leaving 15 bases between them. The CDR3 contains 14 residues. Germline loops: CDR1 SGHTA, CDR2 FQGTGA. Partial CDR3 DNA: TGTGCCAGCAGCTTGGGCCGAAACCCCGGCATT. Translating gives CASSLGRNPGI. From start to end, the CDR3 is CASSLGRNPGIQYF.